This T cell receptor (beta chain) was recorded in a study of Tregs in tolerant kidney transplant recipients. As for this clone: What it binds is unknown.

The V end lost 3 bases, the J end lost 4 bases, and 17 bases lay between the germline ends. This CDR3 is 16 amino acids long. From germline, CDR1 is SNHLY and CDR2 FYNNEI. Unstimulated regulatory T cells (CD4+CD25+CD127-), CD4+CD25- non-regulatory cells, CD4 and CD8 cells were FACS-sorted from thawed PBMCs. The protocol was immunoSEQ multiplex PCR, while the TCRdb copy is restricted to in-frame clones and leaves out a portion. The sample holds some 90,000 clones, approximately 90% seen once. Whole-study results and caveats: Tregs expanded with activated donor B cells seemed most donor-specific.

This sequence originates from a human donor in good health. The sample taken for sequencing was CD8+ T cells from blood. The chain combines TRBV2 with TRBJ2-3, with D perhaps TRBD1 (5 bases). CDR3 DNA: TGTGCCAGCAGTGAGGGTGACAGTCCGTTACCAGATACGCAGTATTTT. It is translated as CASSEGDSPLPDTQYF. The full variable domain, completed using reference TRBV2 and TRBJ2-3, is EPEVTQTPSHQVTQMGQEVILRCVPISNHLYFYWYRQILGQKVEFLVSFYNNEISEKSEIFDDQFSVERPDGSNFTLKIRSTKLEDSAMYFCASSEGDSPLPDTQYFGPGTRLTVL.